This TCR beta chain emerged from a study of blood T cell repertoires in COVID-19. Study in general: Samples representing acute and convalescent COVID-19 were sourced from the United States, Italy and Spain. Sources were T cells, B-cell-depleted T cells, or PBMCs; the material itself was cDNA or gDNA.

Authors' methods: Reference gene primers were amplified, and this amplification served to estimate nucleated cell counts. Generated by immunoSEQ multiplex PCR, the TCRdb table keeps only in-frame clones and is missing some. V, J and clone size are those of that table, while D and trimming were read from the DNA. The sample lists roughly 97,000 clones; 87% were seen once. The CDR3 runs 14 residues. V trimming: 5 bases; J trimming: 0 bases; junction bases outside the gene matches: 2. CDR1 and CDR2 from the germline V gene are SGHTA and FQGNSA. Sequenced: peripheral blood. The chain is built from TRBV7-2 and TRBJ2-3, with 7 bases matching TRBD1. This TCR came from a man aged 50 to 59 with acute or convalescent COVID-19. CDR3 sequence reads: CASSPDRSTDTQYF. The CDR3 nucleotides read TGTGCCAGCAGCCCGGACAGGAGCACAGATACGCAGTATTTT.